Below are 28 T cell receptor beta chains sequenced from a single sample in a study of regulatory T cells in long-lasting Graves disease. Time point denoted: persistent/refractory GD, antithyroid drugs over 5 years with positive TRAb. With RNA extracted from PBMCs as input, the TCR library was made. CDR3-region Arm-PCR and iRepertoire HTBI primers produced the TCR beta libraries. TCRdb passed the multiplex PCR reads through MiXCR, listing each CDR3 protein once. This sample carries 400,000 or so distinct CDR3 sequences, 23% of them seen once, and the ten largest clones take about a quarter. Sequenced material: peripheral blood mononuclear cells (PBMCs), taken when the disease was refractory, from a patient treated with antithyroid drugs. The source of these receptors is a female donor with Graves disease.

This clonotype was recorded at least ten times. V is TRBV28 and J is TRBJ2-5; 16 positions match TRBD2. The V gene's germline CDR1 is MDHEN and CDR2 SYDVKM. This CDR3 is built from 18 residues. Trimming at V came to 5 bases and at J to 4 bases, leaving 10 bases not matched to a gene. This chain's CDR3 is CASSPGLAGGWGPETQYF. In nucleotides, the CDR3 is TGTGCCAGCAGTCCGGGACTAGCGGGGGGGTGGGGGCCAGAGACCCAGTACTTC.

This clonotype appeared many times. This chain connects TRBV15 to TRBJ2-5; D is unclear. The germline V gene has CDR1 LNHNV and CDR2 YYDKDF (reference sequence). Trimming shortened V by 4 bases and J by 1 base, and 10 bases separated the two germline ends. The CDR3 consists of 14 residues. The chain's CDR3 is CATSTGRGQETQYF. The CDR3 nucleotides read TGTGCCACCAGCACTGGGCGAGGCCAAGAGACCCAGTACTTC.

This clonotype has a handful of counts. The chain joins TRBV11-2 to TRBJ2-1; D perhaps matches TRBD2 (5 bases). V lost 0 bases, J lost 6 bases, and 12 bases lay in between. The CDR3 is 15 residues long. Germline CDR1 and CDR2: SGHAT and FQNNGV. The CDR3 DNA sequence: TGTGCCAGCAGCTTAGATCGAGGGATGGGCAATGAGCAGTTCTTC. Its translation: CASSLDRGMGNEQFF.

The V gene is TRBV29-1, the J gene TRBJ1-1; 7 bases map to TRBD1. This CDR3 contains 12 residues. Looked up from germline, CDR1 is SQVTM and CDR2 is ANQGSEA. The V segment lost 4 bases and the J segment 8 bases; nucleotides outside the gene matches: 7. CDR3 sequence reads: CSVVVGGQEAFF. In DNA, the CDR3 is TGCAGCGTTGTAGTGGGGGGACAGGAAGCTTTCTTT.

This clonotype was counted ten times or more. The rearrangement joins TRBV6-5 to TRBJ2-5; D uncertain. The CDR3 length is 11 residues. V lost 3 bases to trimming and J lost 7 bases, with 6 bases between them. Germline CDR1 reads MNHEY; CDR2 reads SVGAGI. The chain's CDR3 is CASSYLGTQYF. The CDR3 region has the DNA TGTGCCAGCAGTTATCTAGGGACCCAGTACTTC.

The rearrangement joins TRBV5-1 to TRBJ2-7, with 9 positions matching TRBD1. The germline V gene encodes CDR1 SGHRS and CDR2 YFSETQ. J lost 5 bases, V lost 0 bases, and 9 bases had no gene match. This CDR3 is 16 amino acids long. CDR3 DNA: TGCGCCAGCAGCTTGGGACCGGGACAGGGCTTTCACGAGCAGTACTTC. Its translation: CASSLGPGQGFHEQYF.

The chain employs TRBV7-2 and TRBJ1-1, with 8 bases lining up with TRBD1. CDR1 SGHTA and CDR2 FQGNSA come from the germline V gene. The CDR3 contains 13 residues. Unmatched junction bases numbered 5, after V lost 2 bases and J lost 9 bases. CDR3: CASSLSRTGKAFF. The CDR3 nucleotides read TGTGCCAGCAGCTTATCTAGGACAGGGAAAGCTTTCTTT.

In its sample, this clonotype was seen many times. The chain is built from TRBV6-1 and TRBJ1-2, with TRBD1 as a possible D gene (6 bases). Germline V lookup: CDR1 MNHNS, CDR2 SASEGT. This CDR3 is 15 amino acids long. Trimming took 2 bases from V and 4 from J, leaving 14 bases between them. In DNA form, the CDR3 reads TGTGCCAGCAGTGAACTGAGTCAGGGGCTCTATGGCTACACCTTC. Translating it yields CASSELSQGLYGYTF.

Here the CDR3 DNA reads TGCGCCAGCAGCTTAGGACAGGGGGACTCGCATGGCTACACCTTC. This encodes CASSLGQGDSHGYTF. This chain uses TRBV5-1 with TRBJ1-2; 10 bases are a match to TRBD1. The CDR3 runs 15 residues. The J segment lost 6 bases and the V segment lost 2 bases, leaving 7 bases of the junction unmatched. The V gene's germline CDR1 is SGHRS and CDR2 YFSETQ. Filled out from reference TRBV5-1 and TRBJ1-2, the complete variable domain reads KAGVTQTPRYLIKTRGQQVTLSCSPISGHRSVSWYQQTPGQGLQFLFEYFSETQRNKGNFPGRFSGRQFSNSRSEMNVSTLELGDSALYLCASSLGQGDSHGYTFGSGTRLTVV.

This clonotype was detected ten times or more. The V and J genes are TRBV7-2 and TRBJ1-5; 7 positions agree with TRBD1. Germline V gene data show CDR1 as SGHTA and CDR2 as FQGNSA. With V trimmed by 5 bases and J by 4 bases, 8 bases remained unmatched. This CDR3 region has 15 residues. The CDR3 nucleotides are TGTGCCAGCAGCACACAAGGGACAGTAAATCAGCCCCAGCATTTT. Its protein product is CASSTQGTVNQPQHF.

This clonotype was counted a few times. This chain connects TRBV28 to TRBJ1-3; D is possibly TRBD1 (6 bases). This CDR3 is 16 amino acids long. Trimming removed 5 bases from V and 2 bases from J, with 16 bases in between. Germline CDR1 reads MDHEN; CDR2 reads SYDVKM. CDR3 sequence: CASSKRTENTGNTIYF. The CDR3 nucleotides are TGTGCCAGCAGTAAAAGGACAGAGAATACTGGAAACACCATATATTTT.

This clonotype was seen a few times. The chain has TRBV18 and TRBJ2-7; 9 positions match TRBD1. This CDR3 is built from 15 residues. Germline loops: CDR1 KGHSH, CDR2 LQKENI. The trim removed 3 bases at V and 3 bases at J, leaving 6 bases unmatched. CDR3 sequence: CASSPRDRVFYEQYF. The CDR3 DNA follows: TGTGCCAGCTCACCTCGGGACAGGGTTTTCTACGAGCAGTACTTC.

This clonotype was recorded many times. The rearrangement joins TRBV6-1 to TRBJ1-1; 7 bases fit TRBD1. The CDR3 consists of 13 residues. The V segment lost 7 bases and the J segment 1 base; nucleotides outside the gene matches: 3. CDR1 is MNHNS and CDR2 is SASEGT in the germline V gene. Written as DNA, the CDR3 is TGTGCCAGCACTCGGGACAGGAACACTGAAGCTTTCTTT. Its translation: CASTRDRNTEAFF.

The chain is built from TRBV5-1 and TRBJ2-1, with 7 bases lining up with TRBD1. After removal of 4 bases from V and 6 bases from J, the junction contained 10 bases not matched to a gene. Germline CDR1 is SGHRS and CDR2 is YFSETQ. This CDR3 has 15 amino acids. CDR3 protein: CASSIRQGVGNEQFF. In DNA, the CDR3 is TGCGCCAGCAGCATCCGACAGGGTGTTGGCAATGAGCAGTTCTTC.

This clonotype was detected once. This sequence joins TRBV20-1 and TRBJ2-7; 7 bases are a match to TRBD2. There are 13 residues in the CDR3. The ends lost 6 bases at V and 3 bases at J; junction bases unmatched: 8. CDR1 is DFQATT, CDR2 SNEGSKA, per germline (reference sequence). The CDR3 is CSARTAGDYEQYF. In nucleotides, the CDR3 is TGCAGTGCCAGGACGGCGGGGGACTACGAGCAGTACTTC.

The rearrangement joins TRBV29-1 to TRBJ1-2; D not resolved. The CDR3 has 13 amino acids. Per the germline V gene, CDR1 is SQVTM and CDR2 is ANQGSEA. Trimming stripped 3 bases from V and 0 bases from J, with 8 bases between. For the CDR3, the DNA is TGCAGCGTTGACTCTTTAGCTAACTATGGCTACACCTTC. It codes for CSVDSLANYGYTF.

The chain carries TRBV12-3 or TRBV12-4 and TRBJ2-3; tentative D call: TRBD2 (6 bases). The CDR3 is 15 amino acids. V lost 3 bases to trimming and J lost 4 bases, with 14 bases between them. CDR3 nucleotides: TGTGCCAGCAGTTTGTTGGCGGGATTGGCAGATACGCAGTATTTT. Translation: CASSLLAGLADTQYF.

The rearrangement joins TRBV28 to TRBJ2-3; D is possibly TRBD1 or TRBD2 (5 bases each). The CDR3 sequence is 12 residues long. The V gene lost 6 bases and the J gene lost 5 bases, with 9 bases spanning the gap. Germline V gene sequence: CDR1 MDHEN, CDR2 SYDVKM. The CDR3 DNA reads as TGTGCCAGCAGGGGACCAAGAGATACGCAGTATTTT. Amino acids: CASRGPRDTQYF.

V and J are TRBV27 and TRBJ1-2; TRBD1 matches at 8 bases. Trimming removed 6 bases from V and 10 bases from J; junction bases left unmatched: 19. Germline V gene sequence: CDR1 MNHEY, CDR2 SMNVEV (reference sequence). The CDR3 has 16 residues. The CDR3 loop reads CASSQDSGRGQLDYTF. CDR3 in DNA: TGTGCCAGCAGCCAAGATAGCGGCAGGGGGCAACTTGACTACACCTTC.

This clonotype was seen many times. This sequence joins TRBV10-3 and TRBJ1-4, with TRBD1 matching 7 bases. The germline gives CDR1 ENHRY, CDR2 SYGVKD. Unmatched junction bases numbered 6, after V lost 11 bases and J lost 6 bases. The CDR3 loop spans 12 amino acids. In DNA form, the CDR3 reads TGTGCCTCGCGAGGGACAGATGAAAAACTGTTTTTT. Amino acid sequence: CASRGTDEKLFF.

This clonotype has only a few counts. The V and J genes are TRBV5-5 and TRBJ1-5; the D gene is possibly TRBD1 (6 bases). The CDR3 has 16 residues. Trimming took off 4 bases at V and 1 base at J, with 15 bases between the two ends. From germline, CDR1 is SGHKS and CDR2 YYEKEE (reference sequence). The CDR3 sequence: CASSRRGGESNQPQHF. CDR3 sequence (DNA): TGTGCCAGCAGCCGGCGGGGGGGCGAGAGCAATCAGCCCCAGCATTTT.

The count of this clonotype is one. This chain connects TRBV5-5 to TRBJ2-3; 8 bases are shared with TRBD1. Germline CDR1 SGHKS, CDR2 YYEKEE (reference sequence). This CDR3 comprises 16 residues. Germline trimming cut 4 bases from V and 0 bases from J; bases unmatched to any gene: 7. The CDR3 sequence is CASSQPDRGSTDTQYF. CDR3 bases: TGTGCCAGCAGCCAACCCGACAGGGGCAGCACAGATACGCAGTATTTT.

The V and J genes are TRBV29-1 and TRBJ2-4, with TRBD2 matching 7 bases. J was trimmed by 9 bases and V by 3 bases; bases with no gene match: 8. Germline V lookup: CDR1 SQVTM, CDR2 ANQGSEA. The CDR3 is 13 amino acids. The CDR3 loop is CSVEAQSSGIQYF. CDR3 coding DNA: TGCAGCGTTGAGGCCCAGTCTAGCGGCATTCAGTACTTC.

This clonotype was found a few times. The chain is built from TRBV3-1 and TRBJ1-6; D is undetermined. Germline values: CDR1 LGHDT, CDR2 YNNKEL (reference sequence). The V end was cut by 0 bases, the J end by 9 bases, with 6 bases between. CDR3 length: 13 residues. CDR3 in DNA: TGTGCCAGCAGCCAAGATGAGGCTTCACCCCTCCACTTT. Translated, it gives CASSQDEASPLHF. Complete variable domain (other parts from reference TRBV3-1 and TRBJ1-6): DTAVSQTPKYLVTQMGNDKSIKCEQNLGHDTMYWYKQDSKKFLKIMFSYNNKELIINETVPNRFSPKSPDKAHLNLHINSLELGDSAVYFCASSQDEASPLHFGNGTRLTVT.

The rearrangement uses TRBV18 and TRBJ2-7; TRBD2 agrees at 7 bases. Per germline, CDR1 KGHSH and CDR2 LQKENI. The CDR3 has 14 amino acids. Trimming cost V 5 bases and J 4 bases; bases outside gene matches: 8. The CDR3 sequence is CASSTGRGWYEQYF. CDR3 bases: TGTGCCAGCTCAACGGGGCGGGGGTGGTACGAGCAGTACTTC. The complete variable domain, with remaining parts taken from reference TRBV18 and TRBJ2-7, reads NAGVMQNPRHLVRRRGQEARLRCSPMKGHSHVYWYRQLPEEGLKFMVYLQKENIIDESGMPKERFSAEFPKEGPSILRIQQVVRGDSAAYFCASSTGRGWYEQYFGPGTRLTVT.

This clonotype was recorded at least ten times. CDR3 in amino acids: CASSVQATYEQYF. The CDR3 bases are TGTGCCAGCAGTGTACAGGCCACCTACGAGCAGTACTTC. The V call is TRBV25-1, the J call TRBJ2-7; a possible D gene is TRBD1 (5 bases). The CDR3 totals 13 residues. Trimming cost V 4 bases and J 2 bases, with 9 bases left between them. Germline CDR1 is MGHDK and CDR2 is SYGVNS.

The chain employs TRBV27 and TRBJ1-3, with TRBD1 matching over 9 bases. CDR3 length: 15 residues. Germline V gives CDR1 MNHEY, CDR2 SMNVEV (reference sequence). The V and J ends lost 5 bases and 4 bases, in that order; junction bases with no gene match: 6. The CDR3 DNA reads as TGTGCCAGCAGTGCTGGGACAGGGTCAGGAAACACCATATATTTT. Encoded protein: CASSAGTGSGNTIYF.

The V call is TRBV2, the J call TRBJ2-3; perhaps TRBD2 as D (6 bases). With 6 bases removed from V and 6 bases from J, the gap between germline ends came to 16 bases. Germline-derived CDR1 and CDR2 are SNHLY and FYNNEI. This CDR3 comprises 14 residues. DNA for the CDR3: TGTGCCAGCAGCCCCCCGACTAGTGCCGATACGCAGTATTTT. Protein product: CASSPPTSADTQYF.